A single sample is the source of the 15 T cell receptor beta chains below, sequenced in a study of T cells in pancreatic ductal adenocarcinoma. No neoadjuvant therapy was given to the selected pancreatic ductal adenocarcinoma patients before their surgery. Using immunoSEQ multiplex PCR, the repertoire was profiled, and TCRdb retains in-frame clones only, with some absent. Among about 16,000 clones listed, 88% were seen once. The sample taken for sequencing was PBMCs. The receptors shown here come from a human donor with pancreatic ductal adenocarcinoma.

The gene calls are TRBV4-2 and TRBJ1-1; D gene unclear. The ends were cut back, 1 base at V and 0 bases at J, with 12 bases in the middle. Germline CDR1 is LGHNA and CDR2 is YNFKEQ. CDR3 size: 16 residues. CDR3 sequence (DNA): TGTGCCAGCAGCCAAGCAAATCCAAGCTTGAACACTGAAGCTTTCTTT. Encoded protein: CASSQANPSLNTEAFF.

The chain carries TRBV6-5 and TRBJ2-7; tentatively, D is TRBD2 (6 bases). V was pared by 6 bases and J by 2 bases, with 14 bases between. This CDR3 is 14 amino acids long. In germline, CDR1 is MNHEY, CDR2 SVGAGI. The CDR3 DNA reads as TGTGCCAGCAGCCCGGTTGGAGGGACCTACGAGCAGTACTTC. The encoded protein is CASSPVGGTYEQYF.

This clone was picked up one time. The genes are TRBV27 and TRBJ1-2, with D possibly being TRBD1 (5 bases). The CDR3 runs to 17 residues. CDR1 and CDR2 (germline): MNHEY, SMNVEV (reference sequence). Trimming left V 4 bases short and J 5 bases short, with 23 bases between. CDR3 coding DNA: TGTGCCAGCAGTTCTCACCCCCCCAGGGCAGGGTCGTATGGCTACACCTTC. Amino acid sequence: CASSSHPPRAGSYGYTF.

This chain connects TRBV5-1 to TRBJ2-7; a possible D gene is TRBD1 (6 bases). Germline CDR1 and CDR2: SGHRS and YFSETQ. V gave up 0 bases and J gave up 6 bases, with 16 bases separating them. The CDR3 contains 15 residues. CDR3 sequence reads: CASSLGGPGHAEQYF. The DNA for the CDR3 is TGCGCCAGCAGCTTGGGGGGACCGGGACACGCCGAGCAGTACTTC.

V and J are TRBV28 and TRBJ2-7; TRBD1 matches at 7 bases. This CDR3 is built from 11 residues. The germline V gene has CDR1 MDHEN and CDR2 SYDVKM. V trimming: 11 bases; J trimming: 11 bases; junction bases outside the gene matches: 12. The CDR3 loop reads CAVQGKSMEYF. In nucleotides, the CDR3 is TGTGCCGTACAGGGGAAATCGATGGAGTACTTC. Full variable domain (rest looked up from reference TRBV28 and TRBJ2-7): DVKVTQSSRYLVKRTGEKVFLECVQDMDHENMFWYRQDPGLGLRLIYFSYDVKMKEKGDIPEGYSVSREKKERFSLILESASTNQTSMYLCAVQGKSMEYFGPGTRLTVT.

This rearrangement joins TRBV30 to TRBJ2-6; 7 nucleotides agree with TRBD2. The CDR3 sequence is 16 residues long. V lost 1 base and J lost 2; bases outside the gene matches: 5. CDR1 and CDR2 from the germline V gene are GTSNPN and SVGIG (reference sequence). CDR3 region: CAWSGKGRAGANVLTF. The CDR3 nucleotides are TGTGCCTGGAGTGGAAAGGGGAGGGCTGGGGCCAACGTCCTGACTTTC.

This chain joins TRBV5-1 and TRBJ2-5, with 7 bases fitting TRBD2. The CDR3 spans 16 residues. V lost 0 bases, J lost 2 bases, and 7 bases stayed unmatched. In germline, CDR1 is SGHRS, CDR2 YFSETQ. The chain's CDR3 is CASSLDPSGLQETQYF. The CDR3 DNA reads TGCGCCAGCAGCTTGGATCCTAGCGGTTTACAAGAGACCCAGTACTTC.

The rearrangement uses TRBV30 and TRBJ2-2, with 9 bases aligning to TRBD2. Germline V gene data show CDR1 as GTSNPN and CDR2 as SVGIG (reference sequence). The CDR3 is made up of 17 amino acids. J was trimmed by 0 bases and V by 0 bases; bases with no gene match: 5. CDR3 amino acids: CAWSVKRGAPNTGELFF. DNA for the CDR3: TGTGCCTGGAGTGTAAAGCGGGGGGCTCCGAACACCGGGGAGCTGTTTTTT.

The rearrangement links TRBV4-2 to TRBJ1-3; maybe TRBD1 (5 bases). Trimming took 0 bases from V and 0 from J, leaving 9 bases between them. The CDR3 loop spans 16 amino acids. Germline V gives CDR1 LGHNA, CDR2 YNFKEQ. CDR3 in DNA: TGTGCCAGCAGCCAAGATGGGGCTTACTCTGGAAACACCATATATTTT. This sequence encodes CASSQDGAYSGNTIYF.

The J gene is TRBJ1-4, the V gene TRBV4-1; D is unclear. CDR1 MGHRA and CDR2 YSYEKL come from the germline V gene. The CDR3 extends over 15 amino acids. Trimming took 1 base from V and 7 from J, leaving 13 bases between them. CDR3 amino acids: CASSQVNRVGEKLFF. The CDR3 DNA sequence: TGCGCCAGCAGCCAAGTAAACCGGGTGGGTGAAAAACTGTTTTTT.

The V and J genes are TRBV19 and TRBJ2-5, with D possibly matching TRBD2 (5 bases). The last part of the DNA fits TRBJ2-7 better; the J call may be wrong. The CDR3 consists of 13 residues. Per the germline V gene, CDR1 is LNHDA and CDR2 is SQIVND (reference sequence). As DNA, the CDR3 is TGTGCCAGTAGTATATCGTCGGGGATCGAGCAGTACTTC. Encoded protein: CASSISSGIEQYF.

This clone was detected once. CDR3 sequence: CASSLANPRDSYGYTF. The CDR3 bases are TGCGCCAGCAGCCTCGCGAACCCCCGGGACAGTTATGGCTACACCTTC. The V and J genes are TRBV4-1 and TRBJ1-2, with 7 bases identical to TRBD1. The CDR3 extends over 16 amino acids. Looked up from germline, CDR1 is MGHRA and CDR2 is YSYEKL. Trimming at V came to 4 bases and at J to 5 bases, leaving 13 bases not matched to a gene.

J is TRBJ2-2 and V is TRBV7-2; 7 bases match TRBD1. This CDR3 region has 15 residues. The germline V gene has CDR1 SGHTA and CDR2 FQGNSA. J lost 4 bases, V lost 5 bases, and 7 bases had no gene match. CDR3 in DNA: TGTGCCAGCAGCGCAACAGGGGCGGGCACCGGGGAGCTGTTTTTT. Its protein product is CASSATGAGTGELFF.

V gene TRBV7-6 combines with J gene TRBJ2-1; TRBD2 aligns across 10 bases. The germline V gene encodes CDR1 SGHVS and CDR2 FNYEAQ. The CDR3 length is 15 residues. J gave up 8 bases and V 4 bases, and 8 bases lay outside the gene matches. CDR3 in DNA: TGTGCCAGCAGCTCAACTAGCGGGGCCTTTGATGAGCAGTTCTTC. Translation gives CASSSTSGAFDEQFF.

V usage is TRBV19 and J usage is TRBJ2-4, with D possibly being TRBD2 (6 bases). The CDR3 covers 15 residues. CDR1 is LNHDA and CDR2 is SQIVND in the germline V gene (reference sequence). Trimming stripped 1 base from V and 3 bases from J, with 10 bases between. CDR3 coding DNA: TGTGCCAGTAGTATAGTGTCGGGGGACAAAAACATTCAGTACTTC. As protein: CASSIVSGDKNIQYF.